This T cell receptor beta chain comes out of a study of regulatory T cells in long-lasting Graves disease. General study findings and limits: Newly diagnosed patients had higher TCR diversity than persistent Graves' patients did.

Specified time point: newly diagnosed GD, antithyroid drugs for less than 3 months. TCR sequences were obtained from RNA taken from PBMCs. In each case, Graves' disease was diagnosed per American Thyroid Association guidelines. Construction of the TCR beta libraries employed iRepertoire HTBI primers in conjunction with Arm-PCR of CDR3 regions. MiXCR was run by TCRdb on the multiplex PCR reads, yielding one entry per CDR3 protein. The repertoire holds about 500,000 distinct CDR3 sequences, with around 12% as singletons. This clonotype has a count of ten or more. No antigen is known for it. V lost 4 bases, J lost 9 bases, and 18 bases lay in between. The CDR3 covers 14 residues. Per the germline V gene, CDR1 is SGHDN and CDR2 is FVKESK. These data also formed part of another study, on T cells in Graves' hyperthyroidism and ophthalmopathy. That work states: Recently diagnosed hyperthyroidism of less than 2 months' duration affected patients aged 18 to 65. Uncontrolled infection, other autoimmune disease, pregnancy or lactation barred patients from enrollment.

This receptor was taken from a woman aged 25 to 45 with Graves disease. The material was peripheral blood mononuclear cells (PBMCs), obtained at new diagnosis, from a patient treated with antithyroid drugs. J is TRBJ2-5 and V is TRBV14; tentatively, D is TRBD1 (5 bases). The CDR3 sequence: CASSPRTAPGPQYF. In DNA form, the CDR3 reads TGTGCCAGCAGCCCTCGGACGGCTCCAGGGCCCCAGTACTTC.